This T cell receptor (beta chain) is drawn from a study of cytotoxic CD8 clonotypes in ibrutinib-treated CLL. Study conclusions and caveats: Clonality measured at baseline exceeded age-matched healthy donors, tracking circulating CD8+ T-cell counts.

In its sample, this clone was seen many times. Its antigen is undetermined. Deletions cut 2 bases from V and 8 bases from J, with 12 bases between. The CDR3 totals 13 residues. CDR1 MNHEY and CDR2 SVGAGI come from the germline V gene. Clones were sequenced by immunoSEQ multiplex PCR, and TCRdb holds only the in-frame ones, with some missing. The sample records under 200,000 clones, roughly four fifths being singletons. The TCR was taken from a human donor with chronic lymphocytic leukemia. The chain uses TRBV6-5 and TRBJ1-2; D call uncertain. The specimen comprised PBMCs, sampled after 24 months of ibrutinib treatment. The CDR3 reads CASSYREVGGYTF. The DNA for the CDR3 is TGTGCCAGCAGTTACAGGGAAGTGGGGGGCTACACCTTC.